This T cell receptor (beta chain) appears in the sequencing data of a study of cytomegalovirus exposure and HLA in healthy donors. General observations from the study: With further analysis later on, most CMV-associated TCR beta chains appeared HLA-restricted. Most TCR sequences were seen very rarely across donors, but some public TCRs occurred in many. Researchers had no immune exposure information except CMV serostatus available.

It was with 60 Vbeta and 13 Jbeta primers that the PCR ran. Profiling relied on immunoSEQ multiplex PCR, and the TCRdb table lists in-frame clones only, not all of them. The data hold 150,000 to 200,000 clones, with roughly four fifths observed a single time. V lost 4 bases and J lost 5; bases outside the gene matches: 7. The CDR3 is 15 residues long. Germline-derived CDR1 and CDR2 are SQVTM and ANQGSEA. Comments on this clone: Its antigen is not known.

This TCR was recovered from a young man in good health and CMV-seronegative. Material for sequencing was PBMCs. V is TRBV29-1 and J is TRBJ2-1; 11 nucleotides line up with TRBD2. In nucleotides, the CDR3 is TGCAGCGTTGCCGGGACTAGCGGAGGTAACAATGAGCAGTTCTTC. Protein product: CSVAGTSGGNNEQFF.